This TCR beta chain was observed in a study of spatial heterogeneity in lung cancer. Broader study findings: Resection saw ubiquitous expanded tumor TCRs appear in blood more than follow-up did.

MiXCR, applied by TCRdb to the 5' RACE reads, yields one record per CDR3 protein. Of tens of thousands of distinct CDR3 sequences in the sample, 12% are singletons; the top ten hold roughly 45%. A remark on this clonotype: Its antigen remains unidentified.

Germline values: CDR1 MNHEY, CDR2 SVGEGT. CDR3 size: 14 residues. V lost 6 bases and J 10 bases, leaving 19 bases between the germline ends. Specified time point: sample taken at primary tumor resection. Whole RNA, which was extracted from tumor, nontumor lung tissue or frozen PBMC, was sequenced without any cell sorting. This TCR was sampled from a female donor with early-stage non-small cell lung cancer. The gene calls are TRBV6-2 or TRBV6-3 and TRBJ1-5; the D is unclear. This sample comprised PBMCs, obtained at surgery. DNA for the CDR3: TGTGCCAGCAGCCCCCCGGGAATCATAGGACCCCAGCATTTT. Its translation: CASSPPGIIGPQHF.